A selection of T cell receptor beta chains follows, all from one sample in a study of T cell responses to AZD1222 COVID-19 vaccine. Clones were read by immunoSEQ multiplex PCR, and TCRdb kept only the in-frame ones, dropping some. The data show approximately 150,000 clones, roughly 87% seen once. This material consisted of peripheral blood, taken 28 days after the second dose of the MenACWY control vaccine. All receptors derive from an adult who received the MenACWY meningococcal vaccine as a control. CDR3s include the opening cysteine and the closing phenylalanine or tryptophan. A D gene is named only where the DNA matches it firmly. The listing skips clone size in some rows; elsewhere it reads once, few, many or a size class.

v_gene: TRBV15
j_gene: TRBJ2-1
abundance: -
d_gene: TRBD2
CDR3nt: TGTGCCACCAGCAGGGCTGCCGGGACTAGGACCTACAATGAGCAGTTCTTC
CDR3aa: CATSRAAGTRTYNEQFF

v_gene: TRBV9
j_gene: TRBJ1-4
abundance: -
d_gene: -
CDR3nt: TGTGCCAGCAGCGTAGAAGGGATGTTTGGCGAAAAACTGTTTTTT
CDR3aa: CASSVEGMFGEKLFF

v_gene: TRBV7-2
j_gene: TRBJ1-2
abundance: -
d_gene: -
CDR3nt: TGTGCCAGCAGCCCAAGACACAGGGTGAACTATGGCTACACCTTC
CDR3aa: CASSPRHRVNYGYTF

v_gene: TRBV30
j_gene: TRBJ1-2
abundance: once
d_gene: -
CDR3nt: TGTGCCTGGAGTCCCCCAGGGGCCGAATATGGCTACACCTTC
CDR3aa: CAWSPPGAEYGYTF

v_gene: TRBV18
j_gene: TRBJ2-2
abundance: -
d_gene: TRBD1
CDR3nt: TGTGCCAGCTCGGAGGGACAGGGCGACACCGGGGAGCTGTTTTTT
CDR3aa: CASSEGQGDTGELFF

v_gene: TRBV7-2
j_gene: TRBJ1-1
abundance: -
d_gene: -
CDR3nt: TGTGCCAGCAGCTTTGGGTTTTTCTTCTCAGCTTTCTTT
CDR3aa: CASSFGFFFSAFF

v_gene: TRBV3-1/TRBV3-2
j_gene: TRBJ1-3
abundance: -
d_gene: -
CDR3nt: TGTGCCAGCAGCCAACTAATCTCTCCCCCTGGAAACACCATATATTTT
CDR3aa: CASSQLISPPGNTIYF

v_gene: TRBV11-1
j_gene: TRBJ2-2
abundance: -
d_gene: -
CDR3nt: TGTGCCAGCAGCTTAGCGCTCGAGTCCGGGGAGCTGTTTTTT
CDR3aa: CASSLALESGELFF

v_gene: TRBV28
j_gene: TRBJ2-2
abundance: -
d_gene: -
CDR3nt: TGTGCCAGCAGCCGAGGGACGGGTACGGTGAACACCGGGGAGCTGTTTTTT
CDR3aa: CASSRGTGTVNTGELFF

v_gene: TRBV28
j_gene: TRBJ1-1
abundance: -
d_gene: -
CDR3nt: TGTGCCAGCAGTACAGGGTACACTGAAGCTTTCTTT
CDR3aa: CASSTGYTEAFF

v_gene: TRBV5-5
j_gene: TRBJ1-2
abundance: -
d_gene: -
CDR3nt: TGTGCCAGCAGCTTGTCTGGTGCCTCTAACTATGGCTACACCTTC
CDR3aa: CASSLSGASNYGYTF

v_gene: TRBV4-3
j_gene: TRBJ1-1
abundance: -
d_gene: -
CDR3nt: TGCGCCAGCAGCCAAGATGGACGGCCGAACACTGAAGCTTTCTTT
CDR3aa: CASSQDGRPNTEAFF

v_gene: TRBV19
j_gene: TRBJ2-1
abundance: -
d_gene: TRBD2
CDR3nt: TGTGCCAGTAGTCCGGGACTAGCGTTTATGAATGAGCAGTTCTTC
CDR3aa: CASSPGLAFMNEQFF

v_gene: TRBV13
j_gene: TRBJ2-1
abundance: -
d_gene: TRBD1
CDR3nt: TGTGCCAGCAGCTGGGCCGGGACAGGGATAGATGAGCAGTTCTTC
CDR3aa: CASSWAGTGIDEQFF

v_gene: TRBV5-1
j_gene: TRBJ2-3
abundance: -
d_gene: -
CDR3nt: TGCGCCAGCAGCTTGGGGGGGGCCACAGATACGCAGTATTTT
CDR3aa: CASSLGGATDTQYF

v_gene: TRBV6-5
j_gene: TRBJ1-2
abundance: once
d_gene: -
CDR3nt: TGTGCCAGCAGTTACTCGGAGGGCAGGGCCTATGGCTACACCTTC
CDR3aa: CASSYSEGRAYGYTF

v_gene: TRBV5-6
j_gene: TRBJ2-7
abundance: -
d_gene: TRBD2
CDR3nt: TGTGCCAGCAGCTTGGGACTAGCGGGAGGAAACTCCTACGAGCAGTACTTC
CDR3aa: CASSLGLAGGNSYEQYF

v_gene: TRBV5-1
j_gene: TRBJ2-5
abundance: -
d_gene: -
CDR3nt: TGCGCCAGCAGCTTGTTAGGGGGGGAGACCCAGTACTTC
CDR3aa: CASSLLGGETQYF

v_gene: TRBV30
j_gene: TRBJ1-3
abundance: -
d_gene: TRBD1
CDR3nt: TGTGCCTGGAGGGAGACAGGGGGCTCTGGAAACACCATATATTTT
CDR3aa: CAWRETGGSGNTIYF

v_gene: TRBV29-1
j_gene: TRBJ1-1
abundance: -
d_gene: -
CDR3nt: TGCAGCGTTGGGACAGCTGAAGCTTTCTTT
CDR3aa: CSVGTAEAFF

v_gene: TRBV7-9
j_gene: TRBJ2-2
abundance: -
d_gene: -
CDR3nt: TGTGCCAGCAGCTTCCTCCAGGGACACACCGGGGAGCTGTTTTTT
CDR3aa: CASSFLQGHTGELFF

v_gene: TRBV11-2
j_gene: TRBJ2-7
abundance: -
d_gene: -
CDR3nt: TGTGCCAGCAGCTTGGGTTCCGGGACGCCCACCGCCGAGCAGTACTTC
CDR3aa: CASSLGSGTPTAEQYF

v_gene: TRBV2
j_gene: TRBJ1-1
abundance: -
d_gene: -
CDR3nt: TGTGCCAGCAGCCCCCTTGGTGAAGCTTTCTTT
CDR3aa: CASSPLGEAFF

v_gene: TRBV11-3
j_gene: TRBJ1-1
abundance: medium-sized
d_gene: -
CDR3nt: TGTGCCAGCAGCTTAGTCCCGGGAGTGGGTTGGAACACTGAAGCTTTCTTT
CDR3aa: CASSLVPGVGWNTEAFF

v_gene: TRBV2
j_gene: TRBJ2-7
abundance: -
d_gene: -
CDR3nt: TGTGCCAGCAGTATGTCGGGTAGGAGCTACGAGCAGTACTTC
CDR3aa: CASSMSGRSYEQYF

v_gene: TRBV7-9
j_gene: TRBJ1-1
abundance: -
d_gene: -
CDR3nt: TGTGCCAGCAGCTTAGAACAGGGCCACACTGAAGCTTTCTTT
CDR3aa: CASSLEQGHTEAFF

v_gene: TRBV19
j_gene: TRBJ2-7
abundance: -
d_gene: -
CDR3nt: TGTGCCAGTAGTATAGGGCAGGCCGTCGACGAGCAGTACTTC
CDR3aa: CASSIGQAVDEQYF

v_gene: TRBV9
j_gene: TRBJ2-1
abundance: -
d_gene: TRBD2
CDR3nt: TGTGCCAGCAGCGTCGGGTCTAGCGGGAGGGGGAGCTCCTACAATGAGCAGTTCTTC
CDR3aa: CASSVGSSGRGSSYNEQFF